This entry lists 19 T cell receptor beta chains sequenced from one sample in a study of long-term antiretroviral therapy in people with HIV. Survey level was the resolution at which the v3.0 immunoSEQ assay ran. TCRdb's copy holds only in-frame clones and misses some; the assay was immunoSEQ multiplex PCR. The table records 22,000 or so clones, around four fifths of them present only once. The sequenced sample was unsorted PBMCs, obtained about 6.1 years after starting antiretroviral therapy. All receptors derive from a man younger than 40 with HIV.

This chain uses TRBV27 with TRBJ2-2; tentatively, D is TRBD2 (5 bases). The germline gives CDR1 MNHEY, CDR2 SMNVEV (reference sequence). V lost 3 bases, J lost 6 bases, and 14 bases lay in between. This CDR3 is built from 15 residues. CDR3 nucleotides: TGTGCCAGCAGTTTTAAGGACTCCCCTCCCGGGGAGCTGTTTTTT. Its protein is CASSFKDSPPGELFF.

This chain uses TRBV7-9 with TRBJ2-3; no definite D call. Per the germline V gene, CDR1 is SEHNR and CDR2 is FQNEAQ (reference sequence). The CDR3 is made up of 9 amino acids. The V end lost 10 bases, the J end lost 2 bases, and 1 base lay between the germline ends. The CDR3 loop reads CATTDTQYF. DNA of the CDR3: TGTGCCACCACAGATACGCAGTATTTT.

V gene TRBV29-1 combines with J gene TRBJ1-2, with TRBD1 as a possible D gene (5 bases). The ends were cut back, 5 bases at V and 4 bases at J, with 14 bases in the middle. This CDR3 contains 13 residues. The germline V gene has CDR1 SQVTM and CDR2 ANQGSEA. CDR3 nucleotides: TGCAGCGTTTTAGACCCGGACACCTATGGCTACACCTTC. Translating it yields CSVLDPDTYGYTF.

The DNA of the CDR3 is TGTGCCAGCAGCCAAGATCTTGGCTACTTGGGTACGCAGTATTTT. Protein: CASSQDLGYLGTQYF. This chain links TRBV4-2 with TRBJ2-3, with no clear D. V dropped 0 bases and J dropped 8 bases, with 15 bases sitting between them. The CDR3 is 15 amino acids. Germline assignment: CDR1 LGHNA and CDR2 YNFKEQ.

The chain joins TRBV5-8 to TRBJ2-1; tentatively, D is TRBD1 (6 bases). Trimming took off 4 bases at V and 10 bases at J, with 12 bases between the two ends. CDR1 and CDR2 (germline): SGHTS, YDEGEE. This CDR3 is 12 amino acids long. The CDR3 DNA follows: TGTGCCAGCAGCCAAAACAGGGTCGAGCAGTTCTTC. Translating gives CASSQNRVEQFF. Using reference TRBV5-8 and TRBJ2-1 for the parts outside the CDR3, the full variable domain is EAGVTQSPTHLIKTRGQQATLRCSPISGHTSVYWYQQALGLGLQFLLWYDEGEERNRGNFPPRFSGRQFPNYSSELNVNALELEDSALYLCASSQNRVEQFFGPGTRLTVL.

The genes are TRBV27 and TRBJ1-1; a weak D match, TRBD1 (5 bases). Trimming cost V 5 bases and J 13 bases, with 20 bases left between them. The germline V gene has CDR1 MNHEY and CDR2 SMNVEV (reference sequence). This CDR3 region has 13 residues. CDR3 in DNA: TGTGCCAGCAGTCCCGGACACTCTCCTGAGGGTTTCTTT. Translated: CASSPGHSPEGFF.

This chain uses TRBV9 with TRBJ2-1, with TRBD1 as a possible D gene (6 bases). The CDR3 is 17 residues long. V was cut by 3 bases and J by 2 bases, with 18 bases left in between. Germline CDR1 and CDR2: SGDLS and YYNGEE. The CDR3 nucleotides read TGTGCCAGCAGCGGACGACAGGCAAGACCCCCCTACAATGAGCAGTTCTTC. It encodes CASSGRQARPPYNEQFF.

Here the CDR3 DNA reads TGTGCCAGCTCACGATCGCCGGGGACCCAGTACTTC. Protein product: CASSRSPGTQYF. The J gene is TRBJ2-5, the V gene TRBV18; D ambiguous. The CDR3 has 12 amino acids. CDR1 and CDR2 from the germline V gene are KGHSH and LQKENI. V lost 4 bases and J lost 7, with 10 bases in between. Filled out from reference TRBV18 and TRBJ2-5, the complete variable domain reads NAGVMQNPRHLVRRRGQEARLRCSPMKGHSHVYWYRQLPEEGLKFMVYLQKENIIDESGMPKERFSAEFPKEGPSILRIQQVVRGDSAAYFCASSRSPGTQYFGPGTRLLVL.

The chain is built from TRBV6-1 and TRBJ1-2; D is perhaps TRBD1 (5 bases). There are 15 residues in the CDR3. The germline CDR1 and CDR2 sequences are MNHNS and SASEGT. V was trimmed by 2 bases and J by 3 bases, leaving 13 bases between them. DNA of the CDR3: TGTGCCAGCAGTGAAAAGAGGGGAGGGCACTATGGCTACACCTTC. It specifies CASSEKRGGHYGYTF.

The V and J genes are TRBV5-4 and TRBJ2-1; 7 positions agree with TRBD2. The CDR3 totals 15 residues. Germline lookup yields CDR1 SGHNT and CDR2 YYREEE (reference sequence). The V gene end was trimmed by 0 bases and the J gene end by 6 bases; junction bases not matched to a gene: 6. The CDR3 spells CASSLVGGVGNEQFF. CDR3 in DNA: TGTGCCAGCAGCTTGGTGGGGGGGGTAGGCAATGAGCAGTTCTTC.

The V and J genes are TRBV30 and TRBJ1-6, with D hard to call. CDR3 length: 15 amino acids. CDR1 and CDR2 from the germline V gene are GTSNPN and SVGIG (reference sequence). V was trimmed by 2 bases and J by 5 bases, leaving 13 bases between them. CDR3 region: CAWSRAGGNNSPLHF. The DNA for the CDR3 is TGTGCCTGGAGTCGAGCCGGCGGGAATAATTCACCCCTCCACTTT. The full variable domain, completed using reference TRBV30 and TRBJ1-6, is SQTIHQWPATLVQPVGSPLSLECTVEGTSNPNLYWYRQAAGRGLQLLFYSVGIGQISSEVPQNLSASRPQDRQFILSSKKLLLSDSGFYLCAWSRAGGNNSPLHFGNGTRLTVT.

The rearrangement links TRBV7-6 to TRBJ2-2; 7 bases fit TRBD2. J gave up 4 bases and V 2 bases, and 4 bases lay outside the gene matches. Germline V gene lookup returns CDR1 SGHVS and CDR2 FNYEAQ. The CDR3 has 15 residues. This CDR3 reads CASSLTGTTTGELFF. The CDR3, as DNA: TGTGCCAGCAGCTTAACCGGGACTACCACCGGGGAGCTGTTTTTT.

The rearrangement links TRBV9 to TRBJ1-3; D uncertain. Germline CDR1 reads SGDLS; CDR2 reads YYNGEE. Deletions cut 2 bases from V and 0 bases from J, with 12 bases between. The CDR3 extends over 16 amino acids. Written as DNA, the CDR3 is TGTGCCAGCAGCGTGGGAACCTTACCCTCTGGAAACACCATATATTTT. Translation gives CASSVGTLPSGNTIYF.

The chain joins TRBV5-6 to TRBJ2-2; D perhaps matches TRBD1 (6 bases). From germline, CDR1 is SGHDT and CDR2 YYEEEE. The CDR3 length is 13 residues. The V gene lost 4 bases and the J gene lost 6 bases, with 10 bases spanning the gap. CDR3 DNA sequence: TGTGCCAGCAGCCGGGACATCGCCGGGGAGCTGTTTTTT. Its translation is CASSRDIAGELFF.

The chain is built from TRBV2 and TRBJ1-5; weak D call: TRBD1 (5 bases). V was trimmed by 4 bases and J by 0 bases, leaving 7 bases between them. Germline loops: CDR1 SNHLY, CDR2 FYNNEI. The CDR3 runs 14 residues. Here the CDR3 reads CASSGGGSNQPQHF. The CDR3, as DNA: TGTGCCAGCAGTGGGGGCGGTAGCAATCAGCCCCAGCATTTT.

This clone was counted between two and nine times. The chain uses TRBV30 and TRBJ1-4; D uncertain. Germline values: CDR1 GTSNPN, CDR2 SVGIG (reference sequence). The CDR3 runs to 11 residues. V was cut by 0 bases and J by 14 bases, with 10 bases left in between. The CDR3 is CAWSVGHDLFF. CDR3 DNA: TGTGCCTGGAGTGTAGGGCACGACCTGTTTTTT.

This sequence joins TRBV13 and TRBJ1-1, with 10 nucleotides matching TRBD1. The CDR3 consists of 17 residues. Germline values: CDR1 PRHDT, CDR2 FYEKMQ (reference sequence). V trimming: 9 bases; J trimming: 6 bases; junction bases outside the gene matches: 19. CDR3 amino acids: CASTRQGDRGRFAEAFF. The CDR3 DNA sequence: TGTGCCAGTACGAGACAGGGGGACAGGGGTAGGTTCGCTGAAGCTTTCTTT.

V and J are TRBV4-3 and TRBJ2-7, with 10 bases lining up with TRBD2. V was clipped by 0 bases and J by 3 bases; unmatched bases: 5. Germline V gives CDR1 LGHNA, CDR2 YSLEER. This CDR3 contains 16 residues. The CDR3 DNA reads TGCGCCAGCAGCCAAGATCAGGCTAGCGGGAGCTACGAGCAGTACTTC. It encodes CASSQDQASGSYEQYF.

The gene calls are TRBV28 and TRBJ1-2; D possibly corresponds to TRBD1 (5 bases). The V and J ends lost 4 bases and 5 bases respectively, with 11 bases between them. Germline V gene data show CDR1 as MDHEN and CDR2 as SYDVKM. The CDR3 contains 13 residues. CDR3 in amino acids: CASSWGRAYGYTF. The DNA of the CDR3 is TGTGCCAGCAGTTGGGGCAGGGCTTATGGCTACACCTTC.